This TCR beta chain originates from a study of metastatic and nonmetastatic thyroid tumors. Study context: Malignant and benign thyroid patients had repertoires compared in peripheral blood and tumor or nodule tissue.

Study-wide results and limits: In blood and tumor, TCR beta diversity was reportedly significantly higher in malignant thyroid tumors than in benign nodules.

With regard to this clone: Its cognate antigen is unknown.

Patients had received no treatment of any kind before thyroid surgery. The CDR3 spans 13 residues. V was trimmed by 2 bases and J by 10 bases, leaving 14 bases between them. Looked up from germline, CDR1 is MNHNS and CDR2 is SASEGT. TCRdb re-analyzed the PCR reads through MiXCR. In the table there are roughly 20,000 clones, about 11% of which are singletons. The V gene is TRBV6-1, the J gene TRBJ2-5; a weak D match, TRBD2 (9 bases). The sample comprised blood. The source is a female donor with papillary thyroid cancer or a benign thyroid nodule (not recorded which). Some clones in this sample may be carry-over from other donors' samples. CDR3 amino acids: CASSELAGQVQYF. CDR3 DNA sequence: TGTGCCAGCAGTGAACTAGCGGGACAGGTCCAGTACTTC.